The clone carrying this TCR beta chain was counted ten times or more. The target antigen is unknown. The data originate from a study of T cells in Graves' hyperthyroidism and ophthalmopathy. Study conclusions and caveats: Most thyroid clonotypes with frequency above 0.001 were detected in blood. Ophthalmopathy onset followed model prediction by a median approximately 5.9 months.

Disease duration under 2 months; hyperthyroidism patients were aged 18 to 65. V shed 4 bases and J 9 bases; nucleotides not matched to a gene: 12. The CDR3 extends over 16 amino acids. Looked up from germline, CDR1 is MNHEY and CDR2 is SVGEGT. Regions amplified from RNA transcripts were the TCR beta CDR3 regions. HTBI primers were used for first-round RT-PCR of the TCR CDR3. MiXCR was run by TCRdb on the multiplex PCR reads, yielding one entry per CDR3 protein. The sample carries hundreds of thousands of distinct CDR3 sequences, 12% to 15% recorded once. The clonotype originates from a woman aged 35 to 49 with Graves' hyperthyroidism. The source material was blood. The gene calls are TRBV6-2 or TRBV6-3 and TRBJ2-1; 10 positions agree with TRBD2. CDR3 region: CASSSFSGRIGIEQFF. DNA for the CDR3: TGTGCCAGCAGTTCCTTTAGCGGGAGGATTGGGATTGAGCAGTTCTTC.